A single sample is the source of the 22 T cell receptor beta chains below, sequenced in a study of CD8 T cells in ankylosing spondylitis. Study-wide points: Made up of about eight highly homologous variants, a TCR beta motif appeared characteristic of ankylosing spondylitis blood.

TCRdb processed the 5' RACE reads anew with MiXCR; each CDR3 protein has one entry. The data show more than 500,000 distinct CDR3 sequences, about 5% seen once. Antigen specificity for these receptors is unknown. Sequencing was done on a sample of blood, either unsorted or a sorted T cell fraction (not recorded which). The receptor set was obtained from a male donor with ankylosing spondylitis.

This clonotype has ten or more counts. The CDR3 DNA reads as TGTGCCATCAGTGAGGGGAGACTAGCGGGAGTAGGAGATACGCAGTATTTT. Amino acids: CAISEGRLAGVGDTQYF. The chain links TRBV10-3 to TRBJ2-3; 12 nucleotides line up with TRBD2. With V trimmed by 2 bases and J by 5 bases, 8 bases remained unmatched. Germline-derived CDR1 and CDR2 are ENHRY and SYGVKD. This CDR3 contains 17 residues.

This clonotype was seen at least ten times. The chain couples TRBV12-3 or TRBV12-4 to TRBJ1-2; D is unresolved. Deletions cut 5 bases from V and 9 bases from J, with 10 bases between. The CDR3 extends over 11 amino acids. The CDR3: CASSPYDRYTF. CDR3 nucleotide sequence: TGTGCCAGCAGTCCGTATGACCGCTACACCTTC.

This clonotype has at least ten counts. The rearrangement uses TRBV7-9 and TRBJ2-7, with TRBD2 as a possible D gene (6 bases). Germline CDR1 and CDR2: SEHNR and FQNEAQ (reference sequence). There are 13 residues in the CDR3. The ends were cut back, 2 bases at V and 5 bases at J, with 10 bases in the middle. For the CDR3, the DNA is TGTGCCAGCAGCTTATCGGGGGTCGACGAGCAGTACTTC. Translated, it gives CASSLSGVDEQYF.

This clonotype has ten or more counts. This rearrangement joins TRBV5-1 to TRBJ1-1; tentative D call: TRBD1 (5 bases). Germline CDR1 is SGHRS and CDR2 is YFSETQ. Trimming took off 4 bases at V and 4 bases at J, with 17 bases between the two ends. The CDR3 is made up of 15 amino acids. The CDR3 sequence is CASSPEPTRGTEAFF. CDR3 DNA sequence: TGCGCCAGCAGCCCGGAACCGACGAGGGGCACTGAAGCTTTCTTT.

This clonotype appeared many times. The V and J genes are TRBV7-2 and TRBJ2-7; D gene unclear. CDR1 and CDR2 from the germline V gene are SGHTA and FQGNSA. CDR3 size: 13 residues. V shed 1 base and J shed 2 bases, with 6 bases lying between them. CDR3 protein: CASSLGDTYEQYF. DNA of the CDR3: TGTGCCAGCAGCTTAGGGGATACCTACGAGCAGTACTTC.

This clonotype has ten or more counts. V usage is TRBV29-1 and J usage is TRBJ1-2; a weak D match, TRBD1 (6 bases). This CDR3 region has 14 residues. CDR1 and CDR2 from the germline V gene are SQVTM and ANQGSEA. Trimming cost V 3 bases and J 1 base, with 12 bases left between them. The CDR3 loop is CSVEGASSNYGYTF. The CDR3 nucleotides are TGCAGCGTTGAGGGGGCCTCAAGTAACTATGGCTACACCTTC.

Many counts were recorded for this clonotype. The gene calls are TRBV20-1 and TRBJ1-4; possible D gene TRBD1, 5 bases. V was pared by 0 bases and J by 0 bases, with 8 bases between. The CDR3 loop spans 15 amino acids. CDR1 is DFQATT, CDR2 SNEGSKA, per germline (reference sequence). The CDR3 region is CSARDDRSTNEKLFF. In nucleotides, the CDR3 is TGCAGTGCTAGAGATGACAGATCAACTAATGAAAAACTGTTTTTT.

There are many counts of this clonotype. The rearrangement links TRBV7-9 to TRBJ2-3, with D perhaps matching TRBD1 (6 bases). The germline V gene has CDR1 SEHNR and CDR2 FQNEAQ (reference sequence). The CDR3 consists of 13 residues. CDR3 in amino acids: CAIRDMSTDTQYF. The DNA of the CDR3 is TGTGCGATCCGGGACATGAGCACAGATACGCAGTATTTT.

V and J are TRBV4-3 and TRBJ2-1; 7 nucleotides match TRBD2. The CDR3 length is 16 residues. Germline loops: CDR1 LGHNA, CDR2 YSLEER. Germline trimming cut 0 bases from V and 3 bases from J; bases unmatched to any gene: 5. CDR3 sequence: CASSQDYGGVYNEQFF. CDR3 DNA sequence: TGCGCCAGCAGCCAAGATTATGGGGGGGTCTACAATGAGCAGTTCTTC.

Regarding this clonotype: Being one base from a much bigger clone, this may be a read error. It is likely a read error, because the conserved phenylalanine at the end of the CDR3 is missing. It is unclear where the CDR3 begins or ends on the DNA, so no DNA is shown, and the CDR3 is as TCRdb lists it. This chain links TRBV20-1 with TRBJ2-3; the table gives TRBD2 as D, unverified against the DNA. CDR1 is DFQATT and CDR2 is SNEGSKA in the germline V gene (reference sequence). The CDR3 region is 12 residues in length, termini included. The CDR3 reads CSAKGGWREILI.

This clonotype was seen repeatedly, ten times or more. V gene TRBV5-1 combines with J gene TRBJ1-2; possibly TRBD1 for D (6 bases). The germline V gene encodes CDR1 SGHRS and CDR2 YFSETQ. The CDR3 totals 14 residues. V was pared by 2 bases and J by 4 bases, with 12 bases between. The CDR3 loop reads CASSFKGGVYGYTF. The CDR3 coding sequence is TGCGCCAGCAGCTTTAAGGGGGGCGTCTATGGCTACACCTTC.

This clonotype was detected ten times or more. The chain links TRBV15 to TRBJ1-1; perhaps TRBD1 as D (5 bases). With 4 bases removed from V and 5 bases from J, the gap between germline ends came to 8 bases. Looked up from germline, CDR1 is LNHNV and CDR2 is YYDKDF (reference sequence). The CDR3 consists of 12 residues. CDR3 nucleotides: TGTGCCACCAGCACAGGGAGTACTGAAGCTTTCTTT. This translates into CATSTGSTEAFF.

At least ten counts were recorded for this clonotype. The rearrangement links TRBV24-1 to TRBJ1-1; no clear D gene. Germline V CDR1 and CDR2: KGHDR, SFDVKD. The CDR3 length is 15 residues. Trimming pared 2 bases from V and 1 base from J, leaving 10 bases between. The DNA for the CDR3 is TGTGCCACCAGTGATTGGTCGGGCCGGAACACTGAAGCTTTCTTT. This encodes CATSDWSGRNTEAFF.

The chain is built from TRBV20-1 and TRBJ1-5; D unclear. The V gene lost 3 bases and the J gene lost 7 bases, with 4 bases spanning the gap. The CDR3 has 10 residues. From germline, CDR1 is DFQATT and CDR2 SNEGSKA (reference sequence). CDR3 loop: CSASRQPQHF. The CDR3 nucleotides are TGCAGTGCTAGCAGACAGCCCCAGCATTTT.

This clonotype was detected ten times or more. The V gene is TRBV19, the J gene TRBJ2-3; TRBD2 matches 8 bases. CDR1 is LNHDA and CDR2 is SQIVND in the germline V gene (reference sequence). With V trimmed by 6 bases and J by 6 bases, 11 bases remained unmatched. The CDR3 runs 15 residues. As DNA, the CDR3 is TGTGCCAGTAGCCCCGGACTAGCTTGGATCGATACGCAGTATTTT. Translated: CASSPGLAWIDTQYF.

This clonotype was detected ten times or more. This chain connects TRBV5-1 to TRBJ2-3; 9 bases are shared with TRBD2. J was trimmed by 2 bases and V by 0 bases; bases with no gene match: 1. Germline V gives CDR1 SGHRS, CDR2 YFSETQ. This CDR3 has 15 amino acids. CDR3 bases: TGCGCCAGCAGCTTGGCTAGCGGGGTCACAGATACGCAGTATTTT. This codes for CASSLASGVTDTQYF.

In its sample, this clonotype was seen many times. This rearrangement joins TRBV18 to TRBJ1-2, with D uncertain. V was clipped by 6 bases and J by 0 bases, with 14 bases between them. Germline V gene sequence: CDR1 KGHSH, CDR2 LQKENI. The CDR3 has 15 residues. CDR3 coding DNA: TGTGCCAGCTCCCTTGCGGCCAGAGCTAACTATGGCTACACCTTC. Translating it yields CASSLAARANYGYTF.

This clonotype was seen repeatedly, ten times or more. This rearrangement joins TRBV12-3 or TRBV12-4 to TRBJ1-2; D remains ambiguous. Deletions cut 5 bases from V and 4 bases from J, with 8 bases between. CDR3 length: 12 amino acids. For the CDR3, the DNA is TGTGCCAGCAGTCCTTCGTCCTATGGCTACACCTTC. Residues: CASSPSSYGYTF.

A word on this clonotype: This clone may be a read error of a much larger clone one base away. The chain employs TRBV6-5 and TRBJ1-5; D ambiguous. The CDR3 sequence is 15 residues long. Per germline, CDR1 MNHEY and CDR2 SVGAGI. CDR3 in amino acids: CASSYSGISNQHQHF. Here the CDR3 DNA reads TGTGCCAGCAGTTACTCAGGAATTAGCAATCAGCACCAGCATTTT.

The table lists this clonotype with many counts. This sequence joins TRBV5-8 and TRBJ2-1, with D possibly TRBD1 on 6 matching bases. V lost 2 bases, J lost 2 bases, and 14 bases lay in between. The CDR3 loop spans 16 amino acids. The germline CDR1 and CDR2 sequences are SGHTS and YDEGEE. The CDR3 here is CASSFESGVPYNEQFF. The CDR3 DNA is TGTGCCAGCAGCTTCGAGTCAGGGGTGCCCTACAATGAGCAGTTCTTC.

V and J are TRBV5-1 and TRBJ1-2; TRBD1 aligns across 9 bases. CDR3 size: 14 residues. Germline trimming cut 4 bases from V and 3 bases from J; bases unmatched to any gene: 4. Germline V lookup: CDR1 SGHRS, CDR2 YFSETQ. Here the CDR3 DNA reads TGCGCCAGCAGCCCTGGGACAGGGTACTATGGCTACACCTTC. This encodes CASSPGTGYYGYTF.

This clonotype was seen ten or more times. V and J are TRBV6-6 and TRBJ2-7, with D maybe TRBD2 (5 bases). Deletions cut 5 bases from V and 3 bases from J, with 11 bases between. CDR3 length equals 13 residues. Germline lookup yields CDR1 MNHNY and CDR2 SVGAGI (reference sequence). The CDR3 nucleotides are TGTGCCAGCAGTCCGCGTGGAGGCTACGAGCAGTACTTC. It translates to CASSPRGGYEQYF.